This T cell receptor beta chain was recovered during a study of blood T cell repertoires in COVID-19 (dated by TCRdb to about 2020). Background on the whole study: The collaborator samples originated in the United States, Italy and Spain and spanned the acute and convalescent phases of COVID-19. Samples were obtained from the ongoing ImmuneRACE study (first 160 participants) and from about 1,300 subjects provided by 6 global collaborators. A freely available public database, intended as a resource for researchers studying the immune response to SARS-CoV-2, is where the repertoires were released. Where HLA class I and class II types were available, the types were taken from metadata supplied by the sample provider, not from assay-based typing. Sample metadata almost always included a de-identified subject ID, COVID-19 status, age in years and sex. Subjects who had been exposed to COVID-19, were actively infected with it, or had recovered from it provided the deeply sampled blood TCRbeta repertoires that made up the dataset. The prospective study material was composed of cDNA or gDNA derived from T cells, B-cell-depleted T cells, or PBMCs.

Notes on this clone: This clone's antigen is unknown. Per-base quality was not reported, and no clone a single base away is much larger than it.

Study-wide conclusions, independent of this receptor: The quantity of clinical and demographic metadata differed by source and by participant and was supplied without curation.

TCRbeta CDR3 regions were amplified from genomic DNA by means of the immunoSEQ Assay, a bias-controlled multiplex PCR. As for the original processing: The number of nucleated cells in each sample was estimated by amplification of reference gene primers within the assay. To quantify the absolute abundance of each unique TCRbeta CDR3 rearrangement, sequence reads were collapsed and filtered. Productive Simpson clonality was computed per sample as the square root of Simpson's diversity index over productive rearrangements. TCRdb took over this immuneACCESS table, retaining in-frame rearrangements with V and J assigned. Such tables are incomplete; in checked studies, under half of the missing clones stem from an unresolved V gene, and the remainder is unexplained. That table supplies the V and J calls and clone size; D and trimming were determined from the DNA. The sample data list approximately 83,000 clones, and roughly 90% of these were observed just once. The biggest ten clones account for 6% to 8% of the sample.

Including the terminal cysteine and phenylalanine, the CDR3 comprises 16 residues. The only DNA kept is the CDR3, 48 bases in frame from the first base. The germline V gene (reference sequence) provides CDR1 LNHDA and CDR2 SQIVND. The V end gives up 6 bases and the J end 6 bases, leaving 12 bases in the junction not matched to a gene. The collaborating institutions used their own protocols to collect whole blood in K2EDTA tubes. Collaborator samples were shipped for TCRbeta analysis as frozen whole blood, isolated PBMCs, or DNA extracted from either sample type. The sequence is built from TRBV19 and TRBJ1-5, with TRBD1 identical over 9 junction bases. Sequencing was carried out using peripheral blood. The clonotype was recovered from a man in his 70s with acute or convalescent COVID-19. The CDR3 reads CASSNRGTGTGQPQHF. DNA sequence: TGTGCCAGTAGCAATCGGGGGACAGGGACTGGTCAGCCCCAGCATTTT.